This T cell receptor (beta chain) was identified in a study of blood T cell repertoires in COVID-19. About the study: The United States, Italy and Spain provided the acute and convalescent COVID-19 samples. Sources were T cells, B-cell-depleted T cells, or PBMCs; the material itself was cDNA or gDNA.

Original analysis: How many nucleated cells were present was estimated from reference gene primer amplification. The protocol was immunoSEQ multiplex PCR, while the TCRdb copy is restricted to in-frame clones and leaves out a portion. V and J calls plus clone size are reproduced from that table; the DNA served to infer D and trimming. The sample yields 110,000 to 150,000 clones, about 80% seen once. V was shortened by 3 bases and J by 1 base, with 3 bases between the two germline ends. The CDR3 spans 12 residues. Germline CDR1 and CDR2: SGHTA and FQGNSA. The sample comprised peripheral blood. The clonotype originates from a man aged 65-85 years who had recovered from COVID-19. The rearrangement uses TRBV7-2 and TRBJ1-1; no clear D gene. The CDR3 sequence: CASSFQNTEAFF. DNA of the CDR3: TGTGCCAGCAGCTTCCAGAACACTGAAGCTTTCTTT.